The rows below give T cell receptor beta chains drawn from one sample of a study of cytomegalovirus exposure and HLA in healthy donors. The assay was immunoSEQ multiplex PCR, and TCRdb's table has in-frame clones only and misses some. The table includes under 200,000 clones, more than 60% detected once. Input material: PBMCs. The source is a woman aged 45 to 65 in good health and CMV-seropositive. Each CDR3 is given with its conserved first and last residue. D genes are given only for firm matches. Clone size, where shown, is once, few, many, or a class for clones that have expanded.

J: TRBJ1-2
D: TRBD1
size: -
V: TRBV19
CDR3: CAGRDREGGYTF
DNA: TGTGCCGGACGGGACAGGGAAGGTGGCTACACCTTC

J: TRBJ2-2
D: TRBD1
size: -
V: TRBV11-2
CDR3: CASSLDWGQGNTGELFF
DNA: TGTGCCAGCAGCTTAGATTGGGGACAGGGGAACACCGGGGAGCTGTTTTTT

J: TRBJ1-2
D: TRBD1
size: -
V: TRBV28
CDR3: CASSSTPPDRGLYGYTF
DNA: TGTGCCAGCAGCTCAACCCCACCGGACAGGGGCCTCTATGGCTACACCTTC

J: TRBJ2-7
D: -
size: -
V: TRBV4-2
CDR3: CASSQTAGRFSYEQYF
DNA: TGTGCCAGCAGCCAAACTGCGGGACGATTCTCCTACGAGCAGTACTTC

J: TRBJ2-6
D: TRBD2
size: few
V: TRBV9
CDR3: CASSTRTSGVSGANVLTF
DNA: TGTGCCAGCAGCACACGGACTAGCGGGGTCTCTGGGGCCAACGTCCTGACTTTC

J: TRBJ2-7
D: TRBD2
size: once
V: TRBV19
CDR3: CASSPSGLAGGPVGQYF
DNA: TGTGCCAGTAGTCCCTCGGGACTAGCGGGAGGGCCGGTAGGGCAGTACTTC

J: TRBJ2-3
D: -
size: -
V: TRBV2
CDR3: CASAMETGGTDTQYF
DNA: TGTGCCTCAGCTATGGAGACGGGGGGCACAGATACGCAGTATTTT

J: TRBJ1-1
D: -
size: few
V: TRBV4-3
CDR3: CASSPKIRRGYTEAFF
DNA: TGCGCCAGCAGCCCCAAGATACGGCGGGGGTACACTGAAGCTTTCTTT

J: TRBJ2-1
D: TRBD2
size: -
V: TRBV28
CDR3: CASSFLGGRAYNEQFF
DNA: TGTGCCAGCAGTTTCCTTGGCGGGAGGGCCTACAATGAGCAGTTCTTC

J: TRBJ1-4
D: TRBD1
size: -
V: TRBV19
CDR3: CASGSGGAGTNEKLFF
DNA: TGTGCCAGTGGGTCAGGGGGCGCAGGAACTAATGAAAAACTGTTTTTT

J: TRBJ1-5
D: TRBD1
size: -
V: TRBV19
CDR3: CASSRDRGINQPQHF
DNA: TGTGCCAGTAGTAGGGACAGGGGCATCAATCAGCCCCAGCATTTT

J: TRBJ2-5
D: TRBD2
size: few
V: TRBV27
CDR3: CASSRLAGGETQYF
DNA: TGTGCCAGCAGCAGACTAGCGGGGGGAGAGACCCAGTACTTC

J: TRBJ1-2
D: TRBD1
size: -
V: TRBV13
CDR3: CASSRRTGGATEDGYTF
DNA: TGTGCCAGCAGCAGGAGGACAGGGGGCGCAACGGAGGATGGCTACACCTTC

J: TRBJ1-1
D: TRBD1
size: -
V: TRBV19
CDR3: CASSPQTGGSVPTEAFF
DNA: TGTGCCAGTAGTCCCCAGACAGGGGGTTCGGTGCCCACTGAAGCTTTCTTT

J: TRBJ1-1
D: TRBD1
size: -
V: TRBV19
CDR3: CASRPGTGVHEAFF
DNA: TGTGCCAGCCGTCCCGGGACAGGGGTTCATGAAGCTTTCTTT

J: TRBJ1-2
D: -
size: -
V: TRBV5-1
CDR3: CASSLDANGYTF
DNA: TGCGCCAGCAGCTTGGATGCGAATGGCTACACCTTC

J: TRBJ2-7
D: TRBD1
size: -
V: TRBV28
CDR3: CASSLRTGVGEQYF
DNA: TGTGCCAGCAGTTTAAGGACAGGAGTCGGCGAGCAGTACTTC

J: TRBJ2-3
D: -
size: -
V: TRBV10-3
CDR3: CAIGGTDPTDTQYF
DNA: TGTGCCATCGGGGGGACAGACCCGACAGATACGCAGTATTTT

J: TRBJ1-2
D: TRBD1
size: -
V: TRBV6-1
CDR3: CASSEAIKGANYGYTF
DNA: TGTGCCAGCAGTGAAGCGATAAAGGGGGCGAACTATGGCTACACCTTC

J: TRBJ1-1
D: -
size: -
V: TRBV6-5
CDR3: CASSYDPAGTEAFF
DNA: TGTGCCAGCAGTTACGACCCGGCGGGGACTGAAGCTTTCTTT

J: TRBJ2-3
D: -
size: -
V: TRBV27
CDR3: CASTQLSTNGRADTQYF
DNA: TGTGCCAGCACCCAACTATCGACTAATGGGCGGGCCGATACGCAGTATTTT

J: TRBJ2-7
D: TRBD2
size: -
V: TRBV7-2
CDR3: CASSPGLAGAYEQYF
DNA: TGTGCCAGCAGCCCGGGACTAGCGGGCGCCTACGAGCAGTACTTC

J: TRBJ1-2
D: -
size: -
V: TRBV11-2
CDR3: CASSPNVGPDYGYTF
DNA: TGTGCCAGCAGCCCCAATGTGGGGCCCGACTATGGCTACACCTTC

J: TRBJ1-2
D: -
size: -
V: TRBV28
CDR3: CASSPGDYGYTF
DNA: TGTGCCAGCAGTCCAGGGGACTATGGCTACACCTTC

J: TRBJ1-2
D: -
size: few
V: TRBV7-2
CDR3: CASSPGMRDYGYTF
DNA: TGTGCCAGCAGCCCTGGGATGAGGGACTATGGCTACACCTTC

J: TRBJ1-1
D: TRBD1
size: many
V: TRBV13
CDR3: CASSLQGGLNTEAFF
DNA: TGTGCCAGCAGCTTACAAGGGGGCTTGAACACTGAAGCTTTCTTT

J: TRBJ2-1
D: TRBD2
size: -
V: TRBV4-3
CDR3: CASSQDLRRGYNEQFF
DNA: TGCGCCAGCAGCCAAGATCTTAGGCGGGGGTACAATGAGCAGTTCTTC

J: TRBJ1-5
D: TRBD1
size: -
V: TRBV29-1
CDR3: CSARTTGDSNQPQHF
DNA: TGCAGCGCCAGGACAACAGGGGATAGCAATCAGCCCCAGCATTTT

J: TRBJ2-2
D: TRBD2
size: few
V: TRBV9
CDR3: CASSVVAAGAGTGELFF
DNA: TGTGCCAGCAGCGTAGTGGCAGCGGGGGCAGGGACCGGGGAGCTGTTTTTT

J: TRBJ1-1
D: -
size: -
V: TRBV28
CDR3: CASSRQTGNTEAFF
DNA: TGTGCCAGCAGTCGACAGACGGGGAACACTGAAGCTTTCTTT

J: TRBJ2-7
D: TRBD2
size: -
V: TRBV7-6
CDR3: CASSLEGTSEQYF
DNA: TGTGCCAGCAGCTTAGAGGGGACTAGCGAGCAGTACTTC

J: TRBJ1-2
D: TRBD1
size: -
V: TRBV5-1
CDR3: CASSPGTASLNYGYTF
DNA: TGCGCCAGCAGCCCCGGGACAGCTAGCCTTAACTATGGCTACACCTTC